This TCR beta chain is drawn from a study of control samples from healthy donors and cancer patients. V lost 0 bases, J lost 2 bases, and 1 base stayed unmatched. The CDR3 covers 14 residues. From germline, CDR1 is SSHAT and CDR2 FNYEAQ (reference sequence). TCRdb keeps only in-frame clones here, not all; method: immunoSEQ multiplex PCR. The profile covers about 250,000 clones, with 82% appearing a single time and about an eighth taken by the ten largest. This sequence joins TRBV7-7 and TRBJ2-7; 7 positions match TRBD1. This TCR was sampled from a woman aged 55-69 years with lung cancer. Sequenced material: PBMCs. The CDR3: CASSLAGTAYEQYF. The CDR3 nucleotides are TGTGCCAGCAGCTTAGCCGGGACAGCCTACGAGCAGTACTTC.